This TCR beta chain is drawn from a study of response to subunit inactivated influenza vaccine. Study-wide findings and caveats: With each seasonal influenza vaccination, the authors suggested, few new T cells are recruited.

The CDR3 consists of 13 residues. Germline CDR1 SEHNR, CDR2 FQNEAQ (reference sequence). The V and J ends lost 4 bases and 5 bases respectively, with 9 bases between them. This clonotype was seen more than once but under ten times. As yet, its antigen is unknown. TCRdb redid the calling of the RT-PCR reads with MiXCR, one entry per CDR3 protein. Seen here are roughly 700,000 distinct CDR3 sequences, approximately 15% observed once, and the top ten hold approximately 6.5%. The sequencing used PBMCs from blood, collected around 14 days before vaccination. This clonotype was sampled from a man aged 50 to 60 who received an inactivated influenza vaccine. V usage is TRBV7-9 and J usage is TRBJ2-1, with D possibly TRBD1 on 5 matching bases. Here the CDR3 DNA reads TGTGCCAGCAGCTCCCTACAGGACAATGAGCAGTTCTTC. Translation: CASSSLQDNEQFF. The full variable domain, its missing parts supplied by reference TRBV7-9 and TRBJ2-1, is DTGVSQNPRHKITKRGQNVTFRCDPISEHNRLYWYRQTLGQGPEFLTYFQNEAQLEKSRLLSDRFSAERPKGSFSTLEIQRTEQGDSAMYLCASSSLQDNEQFFGPGTRLTVL.